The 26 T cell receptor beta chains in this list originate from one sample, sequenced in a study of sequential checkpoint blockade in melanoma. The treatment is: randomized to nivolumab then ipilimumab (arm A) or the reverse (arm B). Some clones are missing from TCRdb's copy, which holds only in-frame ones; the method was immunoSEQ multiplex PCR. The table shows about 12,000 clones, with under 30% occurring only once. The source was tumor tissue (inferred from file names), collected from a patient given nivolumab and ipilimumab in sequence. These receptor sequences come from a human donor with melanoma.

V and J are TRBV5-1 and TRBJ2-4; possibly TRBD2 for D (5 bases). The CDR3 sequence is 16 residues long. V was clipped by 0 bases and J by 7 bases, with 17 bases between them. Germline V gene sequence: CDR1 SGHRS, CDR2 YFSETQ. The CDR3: CASSLVRGPGRNIQYF. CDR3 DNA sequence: TGCGCCAGCAGCTTGGTAAGAGGACCGGGAAGGAACATTCAGTACTTC.

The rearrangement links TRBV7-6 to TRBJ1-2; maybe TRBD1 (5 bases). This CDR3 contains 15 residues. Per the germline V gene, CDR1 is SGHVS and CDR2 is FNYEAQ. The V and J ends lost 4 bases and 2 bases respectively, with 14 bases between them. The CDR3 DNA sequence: TGTGCCAGCAGCTCATCATCCTGGGGGAACTATGGCTACACCTTC. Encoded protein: CASSSSSWGNYGYTF.

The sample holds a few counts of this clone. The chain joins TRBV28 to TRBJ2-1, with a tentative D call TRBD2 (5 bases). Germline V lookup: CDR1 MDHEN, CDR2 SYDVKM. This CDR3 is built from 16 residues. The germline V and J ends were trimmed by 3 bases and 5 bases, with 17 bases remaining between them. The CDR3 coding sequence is TGTGCCAGCAGTTTTTACACCGAGGGTCCCCACAATGAGCAGTTCTTC. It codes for CASSFYTEGPHNEQFF.

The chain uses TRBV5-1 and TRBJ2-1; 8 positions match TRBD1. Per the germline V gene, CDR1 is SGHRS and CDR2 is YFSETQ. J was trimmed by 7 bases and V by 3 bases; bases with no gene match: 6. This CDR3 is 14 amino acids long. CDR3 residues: CASSSGTGYNEQFF. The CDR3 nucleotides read TGCGCCAGCAGCTCTGGGACAGGCTATAATGAGCAGTTCTTC.

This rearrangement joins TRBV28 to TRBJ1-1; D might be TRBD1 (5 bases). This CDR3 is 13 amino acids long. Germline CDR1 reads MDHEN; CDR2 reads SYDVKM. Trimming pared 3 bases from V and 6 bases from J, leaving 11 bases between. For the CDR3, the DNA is TGTGCCAGCAGTTTCGCAGGAGGGGCTGAAGCTTTCTTT. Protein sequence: CASSFAGGAEAFF. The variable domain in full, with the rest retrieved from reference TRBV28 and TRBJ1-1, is DVKVTQSSRYLVKRTGEKVFLECVQDMDHENMFWYRQDPGLGLRLIYFSYDVKMKEKGDIPEGYSVSREKKERFSLILESASTNQTSMYLCASSFAGGAEAFFGQGTRLTVV.

The CDR3 DNA follows: TGCGCCAGCAGCTTGGGAAGGGCTAGCGCCACAGATACGCAGTATTTT. Translation gives CASSLGRASATDTQYF. The rearrangement joins TRBV5-1 to TRBJ2-3, with TRBD2 as a possible D gene (6 bases). Per the germline V gene, CDR1 is SGHRS and CDR2 is YFSETQ. This CDR3 region has 16 residues. Between the trimmed V and J ends, which lost 0 bases and 2 bases, there was a span of 13 bases.

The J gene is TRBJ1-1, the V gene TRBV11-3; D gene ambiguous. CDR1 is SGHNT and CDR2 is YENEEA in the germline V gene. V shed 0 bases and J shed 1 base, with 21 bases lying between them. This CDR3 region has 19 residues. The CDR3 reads CASSLDFNKVGSRNTEAFF. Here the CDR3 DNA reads TGTGCCAGCAGCTTAGATTTTAACAAAGTTGGGAGTCGGAACACTGAAGCTTTCTTT.

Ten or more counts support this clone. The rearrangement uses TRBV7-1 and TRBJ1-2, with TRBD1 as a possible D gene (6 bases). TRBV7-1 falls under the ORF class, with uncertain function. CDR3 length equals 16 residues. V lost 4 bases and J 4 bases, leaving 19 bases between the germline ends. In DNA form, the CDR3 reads TGTGCCAGCAGCTTAGTTGGCGGCAGGGGAGTCTATGGCTACACCTTC. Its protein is CASSLVGGRGVYGYTF.

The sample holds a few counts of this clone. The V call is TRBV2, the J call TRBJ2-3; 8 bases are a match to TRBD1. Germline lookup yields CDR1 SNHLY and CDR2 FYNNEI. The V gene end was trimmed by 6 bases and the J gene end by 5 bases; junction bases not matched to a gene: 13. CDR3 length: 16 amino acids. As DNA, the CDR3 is TGTGCCAGCAGGAACAGACAGGGGCTTAGAGGAGATACGCAGTATTTT. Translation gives CASRNRQGLRGDTQYF.

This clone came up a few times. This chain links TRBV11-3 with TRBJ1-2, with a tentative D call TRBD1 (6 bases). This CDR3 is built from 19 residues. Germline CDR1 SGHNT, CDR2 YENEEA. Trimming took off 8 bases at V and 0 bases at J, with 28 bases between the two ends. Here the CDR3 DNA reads TGTGCCAGCTCCCTATGGGGGGCGCTGGGCCCAATCCCTAACTATGGCTACACCTTC. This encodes CASSLWGALGPIPNYGYTF.

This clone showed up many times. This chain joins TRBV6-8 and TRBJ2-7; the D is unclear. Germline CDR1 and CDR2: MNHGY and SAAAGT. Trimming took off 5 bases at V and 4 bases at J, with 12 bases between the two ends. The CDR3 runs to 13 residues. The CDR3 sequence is CASSEVDLYEQYV. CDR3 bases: TGTGCCAGCAGTGAGGTCGATTTATACGAGCAGTACGTC.

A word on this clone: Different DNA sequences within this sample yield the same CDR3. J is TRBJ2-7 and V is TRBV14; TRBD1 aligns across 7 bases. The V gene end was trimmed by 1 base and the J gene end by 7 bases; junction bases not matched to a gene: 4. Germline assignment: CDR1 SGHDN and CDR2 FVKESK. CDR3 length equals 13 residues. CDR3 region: CASSQVPQGEQYF. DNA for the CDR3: TGTGCCAGCAGCCAAGTTCCACAGGGGGAGCAGTACTTC.

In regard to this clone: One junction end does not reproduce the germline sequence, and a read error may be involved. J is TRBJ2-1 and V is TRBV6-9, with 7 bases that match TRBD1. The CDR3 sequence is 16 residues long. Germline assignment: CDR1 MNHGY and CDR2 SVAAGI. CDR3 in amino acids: CAISSDRVPTYNEQFF. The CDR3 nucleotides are TGTGCCATCAGTAGTGACAGGGTACCCACTTACAATGAGCAGTTCTTC.

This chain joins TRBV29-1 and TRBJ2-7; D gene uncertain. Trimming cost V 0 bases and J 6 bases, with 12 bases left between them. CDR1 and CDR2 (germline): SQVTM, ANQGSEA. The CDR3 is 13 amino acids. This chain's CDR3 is CSVEDKVWGEQYF. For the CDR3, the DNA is TGCAGCGTTGAAGATAAGGTATGGGGCGAGCAGTACTTC.

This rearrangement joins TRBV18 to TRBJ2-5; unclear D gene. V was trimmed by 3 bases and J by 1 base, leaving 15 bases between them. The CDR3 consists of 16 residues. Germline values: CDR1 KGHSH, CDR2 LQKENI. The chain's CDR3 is CASSPPQDSIQETQYF. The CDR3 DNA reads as TGTGCCAGCTCACCCCCCCAGGATAGCATCCAAGAGACCCAGTACTTC.

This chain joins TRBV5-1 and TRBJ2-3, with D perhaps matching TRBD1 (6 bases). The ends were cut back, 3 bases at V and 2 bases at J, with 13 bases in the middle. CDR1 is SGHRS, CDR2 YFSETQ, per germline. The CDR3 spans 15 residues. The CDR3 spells CASSSDRSVTDTQYF. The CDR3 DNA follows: TGCGCCAGCAGCTCAGACAGGTCCGTCACAGATACGCAGTATTTT.

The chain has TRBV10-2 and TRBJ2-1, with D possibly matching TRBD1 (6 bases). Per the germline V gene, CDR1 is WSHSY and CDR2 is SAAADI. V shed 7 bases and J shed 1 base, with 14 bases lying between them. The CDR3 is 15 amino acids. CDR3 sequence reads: CASTNRVPSYNEQFF. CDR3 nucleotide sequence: TGCGCCAGCACTAACAGGGTACCTTCCTACAATGAGCAGTTCTTC.

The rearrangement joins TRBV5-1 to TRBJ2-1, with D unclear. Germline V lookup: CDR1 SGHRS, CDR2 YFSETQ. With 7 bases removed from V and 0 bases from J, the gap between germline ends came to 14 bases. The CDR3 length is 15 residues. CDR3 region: CASGSTGPSYNEQFF. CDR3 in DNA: TGCGCCAGCGGCTCTACCGGGCCCTCCTACAATGAGCAGTTCTTC. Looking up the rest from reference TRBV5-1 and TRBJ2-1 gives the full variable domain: KAGVTQTPRYLIKTRGQQVTLSCSPISGHRSVSWYQQTPGQGLQFLFEYFSETQRNKGNFPGRFSGRQFSNSRSEMNVSTLELGDSALYLCASGSTGPSYNEQFFGPGTRLTVL.

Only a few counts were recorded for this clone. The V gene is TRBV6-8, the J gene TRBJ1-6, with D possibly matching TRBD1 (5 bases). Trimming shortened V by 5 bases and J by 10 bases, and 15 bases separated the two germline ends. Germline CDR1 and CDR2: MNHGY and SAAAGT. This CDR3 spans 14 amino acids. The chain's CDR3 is CASSRGGRNSPLHF. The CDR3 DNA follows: TGTGCCAGCAGTCGGGGGGGTAGGAACTCACCCCTCCACTTT.

CDR3 coding DNA: TGTGCCAGCAGTTTTCGTCAGGGGGGGCGTGAAAAACTGTTTTTT. It codes for CASSFRQGGREKLFF. The gene calls are TRBV28 and TRBJ1-4, with 7 bases lining up with TRBD1. V lost 3 bases, J lost 7 bases, and 8 bases stayed unmatched. The CDR3 contains 15 residues. Germline lookup yields CDR1 MDHEN and CDR2 SYDVKM.

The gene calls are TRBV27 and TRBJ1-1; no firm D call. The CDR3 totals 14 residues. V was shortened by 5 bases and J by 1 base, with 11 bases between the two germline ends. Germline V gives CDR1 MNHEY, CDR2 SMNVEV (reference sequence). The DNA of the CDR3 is TGTGCCAGCAGTCTAGGGCAACGGAACACTGAAGCTTTCTTT. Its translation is CASSLGQRNTEAFF.

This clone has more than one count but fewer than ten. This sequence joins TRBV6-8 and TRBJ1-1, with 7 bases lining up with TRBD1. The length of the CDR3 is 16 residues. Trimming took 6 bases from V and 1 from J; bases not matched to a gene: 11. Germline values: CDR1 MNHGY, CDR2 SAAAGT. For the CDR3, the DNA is TGTGCCAGCAGCCCCCGACAGGGAAGGGGGAACACTGAAGCTTTCTTT. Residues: CASSPRQGRGNTEAFF.

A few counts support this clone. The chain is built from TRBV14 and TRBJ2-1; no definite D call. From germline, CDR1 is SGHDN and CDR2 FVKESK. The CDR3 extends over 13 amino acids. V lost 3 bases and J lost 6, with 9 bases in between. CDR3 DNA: TGTGCCAGCAGCCAGGTCCGTGGCAATGAGCAGTTCTTC. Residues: CASSQVRGNEQFF.

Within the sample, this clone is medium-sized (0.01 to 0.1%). Written as DNA, the CDR3 is TGTGCCAGCTCATTCCTTTCGGGGGCAGTGTGGGGGAACACTGAAGCTTTCTTT. Its protein product is CASSFLSGAVWGNTEAFF. The chain has TRBV6-8 and TRBJ1-1, with TRBD1 as a possible D gene (6 bases). The CDR3 sequence is 18 residues long. Germline CDR1 and CDR2: MNHGY and SAAAGT. V lost 8 bases and J lost 1, with 26 bases in between.

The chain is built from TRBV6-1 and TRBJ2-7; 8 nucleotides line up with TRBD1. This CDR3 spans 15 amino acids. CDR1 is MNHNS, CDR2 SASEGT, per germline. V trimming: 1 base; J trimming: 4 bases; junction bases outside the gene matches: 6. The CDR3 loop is CASSEDTGGFYEQYF. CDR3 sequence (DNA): TGTGCCAGCAGTGAAGATACAGGGGGTTTTTACGAGCAGTACTTC.

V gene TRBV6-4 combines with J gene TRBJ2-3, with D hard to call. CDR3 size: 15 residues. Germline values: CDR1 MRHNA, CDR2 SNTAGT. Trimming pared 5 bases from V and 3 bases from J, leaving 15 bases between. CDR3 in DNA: TGTGCCAGCAGTTACATGGCAGATTCGACAGATACGCAGTATTTT. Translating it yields CASSYMADSTDTQYF.